The clone carrying this T cell receptor beta chain was observed at least ten times. Its antigen is not known. Axillary draining lymph nodes of breast cancer patients supplied the node samples. MiXCR, run by TCRdb on the multiplex PCR reads, gives a single entry per CDR3 protein. The sample lists around 170,000 distinct CDR3 sequences, 30% to 35% occurring once. This entry comes from a study of breast tumors, draining lymph nodes, adjacent tissues. Study-wide findings and caveats: That most tumor T cells come from lymph nodes remained unproven.

Germline V lookup: CDR1 SGHDN, CDR2 FVKESK. V shed 3 bases and J shed 9 bases, with 12 bases lying between them. The CDR3 has 13 residues. The sequenced material came from axillary lymph node tissue. The chain has TRBV14 and TRBJ2-1, with a weak D call TRBD1 (6 bases). This TCR derives from a female donor with breast cancer. Some clones in this sample may be carry-over from other donors' samples. The CDR3 loop reads CASSHHGTLEQFF. The CDR3 bases are TGTGCCAGCAGCCATCACGGGACACTTGAGCAGTTCTTC.